The 6 T cell receptor beta chains reported below all come from one sample, sequenced in a study of vaccination and CD4 T cells after COVID-19 (dated by TCRdb to about 2022). This specimen's treatment or condition label, per the study, means: roughly 11-day PBMC culture with coronavirus spike peptide pools or control peptides (ViraFEST assay). These TCRs' antigens remain unknown. Libraries were prepared through PCR. Sequencing relied on an Illumina iSeq 100. At the Johns Hopkins FTIC core, DNA from the cultured CD4+ T cells underwent TCR sequencing with the Oncomine TCR Beta short-read assay. TCRdb reworked the public reads: Q25 trimming with fastp, MiXCR clone assembly, productive beta chains retained. Each entry merges the rows of one CDR3 protein and shows their most common DNA and genes. This sample gives more than 9,500 distinct CDR3 sequences in total; 45% to 55% of them show up just once. The ten top clones hold roughly 27% of the sample.

Material: CD4+ T cells from blood, cultured in vitro. The receptors come from a human donor who had recovered from COVID-19.

The rearrangement uses TRBV5-1 and TRBJ1-2; possibly TRBD1 for D (6 bases). The germline gives CDR1 SGHRS, CDR2 YFSETQ. CDR3 length: 13 amino acids. Deletions cut 4 bases from V and 8 bases from J, with 15 bases between. The CDR3 here is CASSPSGTTGYTF. The CDR3 nucleotides are TGCGCCAGCAGCCCCTCCGGGACAACAGGCTACACCTTC.

V and J are TRBV6-1 and TRBJ1-5; a weak D match, TRBD1 (5 bases). The germline gives CDR1 MNHNS, CDR2 SASEGT. Deletions cut 5 bases from V and 4 bases from J, with 9 bases between. The CDR3 loop spans 13 amino acids. CDR3 residues: CASSTQVNQPQHF. CDR3 bases: TGTGCCAGCAGTACACAGGTAAATCAGCCCCAGCATTTT.

The DNA of the CDR3 is TGTGCCAGCAGCCCCCCGAGACAGAGCTCCTACGAGCAGTACTTC. This translates into CASSPPRQSSYEQYF. This chain uses TRBV7-8 with TRBJ2-7; D is possibly TRBD1 (5 bases). The germline V gene encodes CDR1 SGHVS and CDR2 FQNEAQ. CDR3 length: 15 amino acids. Between the trimmed V and J ends, which lost 5 bases and 0 bases, there was a span of 14 bases.

This rearrangement joins TRBV15 to TRBJ2-2, with TRBD2 matching over 9 bases. Germline-derived CDR1 and CDR2 are LNHNV and YYDKDF (reference sequence). The junction had 17 bases not matched to a gene; V was cut back by 11 bases and J by 7 bases. The CDR3 is 16 residues long. The CDR3 reads CAVGGSSGRYDGELFF. CDR3 nucleotide sequence: TGTGCCGTTGGCGGAAGTAGCGGGAGATACGACGGGGAGCTGTTTTTT.

V is TRBV2 and J is TRBJ2-2; 8 bases are a match to TRBD1. The J segment lost 7 bases and the V segment lost 10 bases, leaving 8 bases of the junction unmatched. From germline, CDR1 is SNHLY and CDR2 FYNNEI. The CDR3 has 13 residues. The CDR3 loop reads CATRQGFVGELFF. The CDR3 bases are TGTGCCACCCGACAGGGGTTTGTCGGGGAGCTGTTTTTT.

The chain has TRBV20-1 and TRBJ1-2; 9 positions agree with TRBD1. The germline CDR1 and CDR2 sequences are DFQATT and SNEGSKA (reference sequence). The CDR3 runs to 15 residues. V lost 3 bases to trimming and J lost 8 bases; unmatched junction nucleotides: 13. CDR3 protein: CSARPPRTGDMGYTF. The CDR3, as DNA: TGCAGTGCTAGGCCCCCCAGGACAGGGGACATGGGCTACACCTTC.